This passage covers 17 T cell receptor beta chains from one sample sequenced in a study of T cells in Graves' hyperthyroidism and ophthalmopathy. It was RNA transcripts that yielded the amplified TCR beta CDR3 regions. TCR CDR3 underwent first-round RT-PCR with the HTBI primer set. MiXCR, run by TCRdb on the multiplex PCR reads, gives a single entry per CDR3 protein. The repertoire holds roughly 500,000 distinct CDR3 sequences, around 50% seen once, with 44% in the top ten. Material: peripheral blood or thyroid tissue (not recorded which). The receptors were sampled from an adult woman with Graves' disease, either hyperthyroidism or ophthalmopathy (not recorded which).

This clonotype was counted many times. This chain joins TRBV6-1 and TRBJ2-2, with 7 bases lining up with TRBD2. Trimming removed 10 bases from V and 1 base from J; junction bases left unmatched: 6. This CDR3 spans 14 amino acids. Germline V CDR1 and CDR2: MNHNS, SASEGT. Here the CDR3 DNA reads TGTGCCATCAGACTAGCAGTGAACACCGGGGAGCTGTTTTTT. Protein sequence: CAIRLAVNTGELFF.

The chain recombines TRBV15 with TRBJ1-1; the D gene is possibly TRBD1 (5 bases). CDR1 LNHNV and CDR2 YYDKDF come from the germline V gene (reference sequence). Trimming shortened V by 0 bases and J by 7 bases, and 9 bases separated the two germline ends. This CDR3 contains 13 residues. This chain's CDR3 is CATSREGADEAFF. CDR3 nucleotide sequence: TGTGCCACCAGCAGAGAAGGGGCTGATGAAGCTTTCTTT. The variable domain in full, completed from reference TRBV15 and TRBJ1-1, reads DAMVIQNPRYQVTQFGKPVTLSCSQTLNHNVMYWYQQKSSQAPKLLFHYYDKDFNNEADTPDNFQSRRPNTSFCFLDIRSPGLGDTAMYLCATSREGADEAFFGQGTRLTVV.

This clonotype has at least ten counts. The V and J genes are TRBV5-1 and TRBJ2-2, with 11 positions matching TRBD1. The CDR3 has 16 amino acids. Germline assignment: CDR1 SGHRS and CDR2 YFSETQ. V lost 4 bases, J lost 4 bases, and 6 bases stayed unmatched. CDR3: CASSLRTGGGTGELFF. As DNA, the CDR3 is TGCGCCAGCAGCCTAAGGACAGGGGGCGGCACCGGGGAGCTGTTTTTT.

There are many counts of this clonotype. This rearrangement joins TRBV5-1 to TRBJ1-2; 10 bases match TRBD1. The CDR3 is 16 amino acids. Trimming at V came to 5 bases and at J to 2 bases, leaving 9 bases not matched to a gene. Germline V lookup: CDR1 SGHRS, CDR2 YFSETQ. CDR3 nucleotides: TGCGCCAGCAGAACCGGGACAGGGGACAGAAACTATGGCTACACCTTC. Translating it yields CASRTGTGDRNYGYTF.

The gene calls are TRBV7-2 and TRBJ1-2; TRBD1 matches at 7 bases. V was clipped by 5 bases and J by 12 bases; unmatched bases: 15. The CDR3 is 14 amino acids. Germline V gene lookup returns CDR1 SGHTA and CDR2 FQGNSA. CDR3 nucleotides: TGTGCCAGCAGCCGCCAGCGGACAGGCCCCGTTGACACCTTC. The encoded protein is CASSRQRTGPVDTF.

Concerning this clonotype itself: The junction and the germline gene differ at one end; a read error may be behind it. The rearrangement links TRBV6-5 to TRBJ2-7, with TRBD1 identical over 10 bases. CDR1 is MNHEY, CDR2 SVGAGI, per germline. The CDR3 length is 14 residues. Here the CDR3 reads CVSRFDRGLYEQYF. CDR3 nucleotide sequence: TGTGTCAGCAGGTTTGACAGGGGGCTTTACGAGCAGTACTTC.

The sample holds many counts of this clonotype. The chain employs TRBV29-1 and TRBJ1-2; D is perhaps TRBD1 (5 bases). The V gene's germline CDR1 is SQVTM and CDR2 ANQGSEA. The CDR3 runs 12 residues. The V end lost 5 bases, the J end lost 7 bases, and 14 bases lay between the germline ends. For the CDR3, the DNA is TGCAGCGTTTTAACGACCCAGGGTGGCTACACCTTC. Residues: CSVLTTQGGYTF.

This chain joins TRBV5-4 and TRBJ1-1; unclear D gene. Trimming left V 4 bases short and J 5 bases short, with 6 bases between. The CDR3 is made up of 11 amino acids. CDR1 is SGHNT and CDR2 is YYREEE in the germline V gene (reference sequence). CDR3 sequence: CASSPWTEAFF. Here the CDR3 DNA reads TGTGCCAGCAGCCCGTGGACTGAAGCTTTCTTT.

At least ten counts were recorded for this clonotype. The chain uses TRBV6-2 or TRBV6-3 and TRBJ2-5, with 8 bases aligning to TRBD2. The J segment lost 5 bases and the V segment lost 2 bases, leaving 10 bases of the junction unmatched. The CDR3 sequence is 16 residues long. Germline V CDR1 and CDR2: MNHEY, SVGEGT. The CDR3 region has the DNA TGTGCCAGCAGTTACCCCGCGGGGGGAGGAGAGGAGACCCAGTACTTC. It yields the protein CASSYPAGGGEETQYF.

The chain is built from TRBV12-5 and TRBJ2-5; 7 positions match TRBD2. After removal of 4 bases from V and 5 bases from J, the junction contained 1 base not matched to a gene. CDR1 and CDR2 (germline): LGHNT, FRNRAP. This CDR3 comprises 12 residues. In DNA form, the CDR3 reads TGTGCTAGTGGTTACGGGGGGGAGACCCAGTACTTC. Translated: CASGYGGETQYF.

In its sample, this clonotype was seen a few times. The chain employs TRBV7-2 and TRBJ1-2; possible D gene TRBD1, 6 bases. The V gene's germline CDR1 is SGHTA and CDR2 FQGNSA. V was pared by 5 bases and J by 6 bases, with 13 bases between. The CDR3 sequence is 13 residues long. CDR3 residues: CASSLGQPHGYTF. Here the CDR3 DNA reads TGTGCCAGCAGCCTTGGACAGCCACATGGCTACACCTTC.

The table lists this clonotype with a few counts. The CDR3: CASSRRVFGGADTQYF. The CDR3 coding sequence is TGTGCCAGCAGCCGACGGGTCTTTGGCGGTGCAGATACGCAGTATTTT. This sequence joins TRBV7-2 and TRBJ2-3; D not certain. CDR3 length: 16 residues. V shed 5 bases and J shed 4 bases, with 19 bases lying between them. CDR1 and CDR2 (germline): SGHTA, FQGNSA.

The genes are TRBV2 and TRBJ1-2, with 7 bases that match TRBD1. The V gene end was trimmed by 8 bases and the J gene end by 3 bases; junction bases not matched to a gene: 15. This CDR3 comprises 16 residues. Germline CDR1 SNHLY, CDR2 FYNNEI. CDR3 in DNA: TGTGCCAGCTGCCCCGGCGGGACAGAGGGGGACTATGGCTACACCTTC. This gives the protein CASCPGGTEGDYGYTF. Drawing the rest from reference TRBV2 and TRBJ1-2, the complete variable domain is EPEVTQTPSHQVTQMGQEVILRCVPISNHLYFYWYRQILGQKVEFLVSFYNNEISEKSEIFDDQFSVERPDGSNFTLKIRSTKLEDSAMYFCASCPGGTEGDYGYTFGSGTRLTVV.

There are many counts of this clonotype. This sequence joins TRBV7-3 and TRBJ1-1; 8 bases line up with TRBD1. The CDR3 is made up of 14 amino acids. J gave up 3 bases and V 4 bases, and 4 bases lay outside the gene matches. Germline lookup yields CDR1 SGHTA and CDR2 FQGTGA. CDR3 amino acids: CASSSRGRDTEAFF. The CDR3 nucleotides read TGTGCCAGCAGCTCCAGGGGGCGAGACACTGAAGCTTTCTTT.

A remark on this clonotype: At one end the junction does not follow the germline gene, possibly because of a read error. V gene TRBV10-1 combines with J gene TRBJ2-7; TRBD1 aligns across 7 bases. CDR3 length: 13 amino acids. Germline V lookup: CDR1 WNHNN, CDR2 SYGVQD (reference sequence). The CDR3, as DNA: TGTGCCAGCAGTACAGGGGACCCCTACGAGCAGTACTTC. It encodes CASSTGDPYEQYF.

This chain joins TRBV25-1 and TRBJ1-5; possible D gene TRBD1, 5 bases. The CDR3 runs 14 residues. The germline V gene has CDR1 MGHDK and CDR2 SYGVNS. The CDR3 here is CARAWSQGEQPQHF. The CDR3 nucleotides read TGTGCTAGAGCGTGGTCGCAGGGTGAGCAGCCCCAGCATTTT.

This chain joins TRBV5-4 and TRBJ1-3; 11 bases are shared with TRBD1. Germline V lookup: CDR1 SGHNT, CDR2 YYREEE (reference sequence). This CDR3 comprises 15 residues. V was clipped by 4 bases and J by 2 bases; unmatched bases: 2. The chain's CDR3 is CASSRTGGTGNTIYF. CDR3 in DNA: TGTGCCAGCAGCCGGACAGGGGGCACTGGAAACACCATATATTTT.